The rows below give T cell receptor beta chains drawn from one sample of a study of blood T cell repertoires in COVID-19. The table came from immunoSEQ multiplex PCR; TCRdb's copy has only in-frame clones and leaves some out. The repertoire includes around 80,000 clones, just over 85% of them detected once, and approximately 5.1% sits in the top ten. The source material was peripheral blood. These receptors were obtained from a woman older than 75 with acute or convalescent COVID-19. CDR3s include the opening cysteine and the closing phenylalanine or tryptophan. The D gene is left open where the match is weak. Some rows mark clone size as missing; the rest say once, few, many or name a class of expanded clone.

clone size: -
D gene: -
V gene: TRBV7-2
J gene: TRBJ1-1
CDR3 protein: CASSARQNTEAFF
CDR3 DNA: TGTGCCAGCAGCGCCCGACAGAACACTGAAGCTTTCTTT

clone size: -
D gene: -
V gene: TRBV3-1/TRBV3-2
J gene: TRBJ2-4
CDR3 protein: CASSQGDIQYF
CDR3 DNA: TGTGCCAGCAGCCAAGGAGACATTCAGTACTTC

clone size: few
D gene: TRBD1
V gene: TRBV3-1/TRBV3-2
J gene: TRBJ1-6
CDR3 protein: CASSRNRDSNSPLHF
CDR3 DNA: TGTGCCAGCAGCCGAAACCGGGACAGCAATTCACCCCTCCACTTT

clone size: -
D gene: TRBD1
V gene: TRBV10-3
J gene: TRBJ1-2
CDR3 protein: CAISESIGTGGYTF
CDR3 DNA: TGTGCCATCAGTGAGTCGATCGGGACAGGAGGCTACACCTTC

clone size: -
D gene: TRBD1
V gene: TRBV5-1
J gene: TRBJ1-3
CDR3 protein: CASGRDSSGNTIYF
CDR3 DNA: TGCGCCAGCGGACGGGACAGCTCTGGAAACACCATATATTTT

clone size: -
D gene: -
V gene: TRBV2
J gene: TRBJ1-5
CDR3 protein: CASRGGGESNQPQHF
CDR3 DNA: TGTGCCAGCAGGGGAGGGGGGGAGAGCAATCAGCCCCAGCATTTT

clone size: few
D gene: -
V gene: TRBV11-2
J gene: TRBJ2-1
CDR3 protein: CASSLAIASWNEQFF
CDR3 DNA: TGTGCCAGCAGCTTAGCGATTGCTAGCTGGAATGAGCAGTTCTTC

clone size: -
D gene: TRBD2
V gene: TRBV7-6
J gene: TRBJ2-7
CDR3 protein: CASSLEGGAGGPYEQYF
CDR3 DNA: TGTGCCAGCAGCTTAGAAGGTGGGGCGGGAGGCCCCTACGAGCAGTACTTC

clone size: -
D gene: -
V gene: TRBV27
J gene: TRBJ1-1
CDR3 protein: CASNEGPMGNTEAFF
CDR3 DNA: TGTGCCAGCAATGAGGGCCCTATGGGGAACACTGAAGCTTTCTTT

clone size: -
D gene: -
V gene: TRBV13
J gene: TRBJ2-3
CDR3 protein: CASSLGRAVDTQYF
CDR3 DNA: TGTGCCAGCAGCTTAGGCAGGGCGGTAGATACGCAGTATTTT

clone size: -
D gene: -
V gene: TRBV5-6
J gene: TRBJ1-1
CDR3 protein: CASSYRVRSEAFF
CDR3 DNA: TGTGCCAGCAGCTACAGAGTTAGGTCGGAAGCTTTCTTT

clone size: -
D gene: TRBD1
V gene: TRBV5-1
J gene: TRBJ1-2
CDR3 protein: CASSSLTGANGYTF
CDR3 DNA: TGCGCCAGCAGCTCCCTTACAGGGGCCAATGGCTACACCTTC

clone size: -
D gene: TRBD2
V gene: TRBV10-2
J gene: TRBJ2-1
CDR3 protein: CASGLAGANEQFF
CDR3 DNA: TGCGCCAGCGGGCTAGCGGGAGCCAATGAGCAGTTCTTC

clone size: -
D gene: -
V gene: TRBV9
J gene: TRBJ2-3
CDR3 protein: CASSALTDTQYF
CDR3 DNA: TGTGCCAGCAGCGCCCTCACAGATACGCAGTATTTT

clone size: -
D gene: -
V gene: TRBV5-1
J gene: TRBJ2-2
CDR3 protein: CASSLAGRSNTGELFF
CDR3 DNA: TGCGCCAGCAGCTTGGCTGGCAGGTCGAACACCGGGGAGCTGTTTTTT

clone size: -
D gene: TRBD1
V gene: TRBV19
J gene: TRBJ1-6
CDR3 protein: CASRPGGGPNSPLHF
CDR3 DNA: TGTGCCAGTAGACCAGGGGGCGGCCCCAATTCACCCCTCCACTTT

clone size: -
D gene: -
V gene: TRBV5-4
J gene: TRBJ2-5
CDR3 protein: CASSLRVGGETQYF
CDR3 DNA: TGTGCCAGCAGCCTCCGGGTAGGAGGGGAGACCCAGTACTTC

clone size: -
D gene: -
V gene: TRBV7-2
J gene: TRBJ2-7
CDR3 protein: CASSLVSQREQYF
CDR3 DNA: TGTGCCAGCAGCTTAGTTTCCCAGCGGGAGCAGTACTTC

clone size: -
D gene: TRBD1
V gene: TRBV7-9
J gene: TRBJ2-1
CDR3 protein: CASSPDRGQFF
CDR3 DNA: TGTGCCAGCAGCCCTGACAGGGGGCAGTTCTTC

clone size: -
D gene: TRBD2
V gene: TRBV2
J gene: TRBJ2-2
CDR3 protein: CASRLAGSTGELFF
CDR3 DNA: TGTGCCAGCAGACTAGCGGGCAGCACCGGGGAGCTGTTTTTT

clone size: -
D gene: -
V gene: TRBV6-1
J gene: TRBJ2-5
CDR3 protein: CASSEAHETQYF
CDR3 DNA: TGTGCCAGCAGTGAAGCTCATGAGACCCAGTACTTC

clone size: -
D gene: TRBD2
V gene: TRBV30
J gene: TRBJ2-1
CDR3 protein: CAWSIGSGGYNEQFF
CDR3 DNA: TGTGCCTGGAGTATTGGAAGCGGGGGCTACAATGAGCAGTTCTTC

clone size: few
D gene: -
V gene: TRBV9
J gene: TRBJ2-7
CDR3 protein: CASSHGPGFNYEQYF
CDR3 DNA: TGTGCCAGCAGCCATGGACCAGGGTTTAACTACGAGCAGTACTTC

clone size: -
D gene: TRBD2
V gene: TRBV7-3
J gene: TRBJ2-7
CDR3 protein: CASSPLAGVPSEQYF
CDR3 DNA: TGTGCCAGCAGCCCCCTAGCGGGAGTCCCCTCCGAGCAGTACTTC

clone size: once
D gene: TRBD2
V gene: TRBV9
J gene: TRBJ2-3
CDR3 protein: CASSVVAGVTDTQYF
CDR3 DNA: TGTGCCAGCAGCGTAGTAGCGGGGGTCACAGATACGCAGTATTTT

clone size: -
D gene: TRBD1
V gene: TRBV4-1
J gene: TRBJ1-1
CDR3 protein: CASSQGDRGLYTEAFF
CDR3 DNA: TGCGCCAGCAGCCAGGGGGACAGGGGGCTCTACACTGAAGCTTTCTTT

clone size: -
D gene: TRBD1
V gene: TRBV19
J gene: TRBJ2-3
CDR3 protein: CASSSWTGAGVYF
CDR3 DNA: TGTGCCAGTAGTAGCTGGACAGGGGCTGGCGTGTATTTT

clone size: -
D gene: TRBD1
V gene: TRBV18
J gene: TRBJ1-2
CDR3 protein: CASSLNAAGGNGYTF
CDR3 DNA: TGTGCCAGCTCCCTCAATGCGGCAGGGGGGAATGGCTACACCTTC

clone size: -
D gene: -
V gene: TRBV14
J gene: TRBJ2-1
CDR3 protein: CASSQGWAGPDEQFF
CDR3 DNA: TGTGCCAGCAGCCAGGGTTGGGCAGGGCCTGATGAGCAGTTCTTC

clone size: once
D gene: -
V gene: TRBV9
J gene: TRBJ2-4
CDR3 protein: CASSVDGFGVRPYF
CDR3 DNA: TGTGCCAGCAGCGTAGACGGTTTCGGGGTCCGGCCGTACTTC

clone size: -
D gene: -
V gene: TRBV19
J gene: TRBJ2-3
CDR3 protein: CASSIGGGSDTQYF
CDR3 DNA: TGTGCCAGTAGTATAGGAGGAGGGTCAGATACGCAGTATTTT

clone size: -
D gene: TRBD2
V gene: TRBV4-3
J gene: TRBJ2-7
CDR3 protein: CASSQVLGSSGGGSYEQYF
CDR3 DNA: TGCGCCAGCAGCCAAGTTCTCGGGTCTAGCGGGGGTGGGTCCTACGAGCAGTACTTC

clone size: -
D gene: TRBD2
V gene: TRBV27
J gene: TRBJ2-1
CDR3 protein: CASHSRGRAQQFF
CDR3 DNA: TGTGCCAGCCACAGTCGCGGGAGGGCCCAGCAGTTCTTC

clone size: -
D gene: -
V gene: TRBV9
J gene: TRBJ2-5
CDR3 protein: CASSVVSGETQYF
CDR3 DNA: TGTGCCAGCAGCGTAGTCAGCGGGGAGACCCAGTACTTC

clone size: -
D gene: -
V gene: TRBV6-1
J gene: TRBJ2-7
CDR3 protein: CASSEWVPSSDEQYF
CDR3 DNA: TGTGCCAGCAGTGAATGGGTACCTTCGAGCGATGAGCAGTACTTC